These 7 T cell receptor beta chains share one sample of origin, sequenced in a study of shared clonotypes between healthy human individuals. TCRdb's copy holds only in-frame clones and misses some; the assay was immunoSEQ multiplex PCR. The sample yields some 2,100,000 clones, 90% to 95% seen once. CD45RO-negative cells were positively selected for CCR7, leaving out terminally differentiated effector memory CD45RA+ cells. Sequenced sample: naive CD8+ T cells from PBMCs. These receptors came from a man aged 18 to 30 in good health. Some clones in this sample may be carry-over from other donors' samples.

The chain combines TRBV25-1 with TRBJ2-5; D is undetermined. The CDR3 has 14 amino acids. Germline V CDR1 and CDR2: MGHDK, SYGVNS. Trimming removed 1 base from V and 1 base from J, with 7 bases in between. The CDR3 here is CASSEFGSQETQYF. As DNA, the CDR3 is TGTGCCAGCAGTGAATTCGGCAGCCAAGAGACCCAGTACTTC.

V gene TRBV5-1 combines with J gene TRBJ2-5; 9 nucleotides agree with TRBD1. The CDR3 is made up of 16 amino acids. Germline CDR1 reads SGHRS; CDR2 reads YFSETQ. V shed 0 bases and J 5 bases; nucleotides not matched to a gene: 8. This CDR3 is CASSLATGGLLETQYF. CDR3 nucleotides: TGCGCCAGCAGCTTGGCGACAGGGGGGCTCTTGGAGACCCAGTACTTC.

The rearrangement joins TRBV7-7 to TRBJ2-5, with TRBD1 matching over 7 bases. With 1 base clipped from V and 1 base from J, the junction kept 0 bases outside the gene matches. The CDR3 is 14 amino acids. Germline assignment: CDR1 SSHAT and CDR2 FNYEAQ (reference sequence). CDR3 coding DNA: TGTGCCAGCAGCTTAGACAGGGGCCAAGAGACCCAGTACTTC. Translating it yields CASSLDRGQETQYF.

The chain joins TRBV5-1 to TRBJ1-5; D call uncertain. Trimming took 4 bases from V and 0 from J, leaving 17 bases between them. The CDR3 loop spans 17 amino acids. Per germline, CDR1 SGHRS and CDR2 YFSETQ. The CDR3 loop reads CASSRETTALSNQPQHF. The CDR3 nucleotides read TGCGCCAGCAGCAGGGAGACCACTGCTCTTAGCAATCAGCCCCAGCATTTT.

This clone was recorded a few times. V is TRBV15 and J is TRBJ1-5; 12 bases are shared with TRBD1. The CDR3 runs to 15 residues. Germline values: CDR1 LNHNV, CDR2 YYDKDF (reference sequence). With 5 bases clipped from V and 6 bases from J, the junction kept 5 bases outside the gene matches. The CDR3 spells CATSGDRGRSQPQHF. The CDR3 DNA follows: TGTGCCACCAGCGGGGACAGGGGGCGTAGTCAGCCCCAGCATTTT.

The gene calls are TRBV5-4 and TRBJ2-1; 7 bases match TRBD2. With V trimmed by 4 bases and J by 7 bases, 11 bases remained unmatched. CDR3 length: 15 residues. Germline V gene sequence: CDR1 SGHNT, CDR2 YYREEE (reference sequence). The CDR3 here is CASSPLREVGNEQFF. CDR3 in DNA: TGTGCCAGCAGCCCGCTTCGGGAGGTTGGAAATGAGCAGTTCTTC.

The chain recombines TRBV9 with TRBJ1-1, with TRBD1 matching 12 bases. This CDR3 is 17 amino acids long. The V segment lost 3 bases and the J segment 0 bases; nucleotides outside the gene matches: 6. The germline V gene has CDR1 SGDLS and CDR2 YYNGEE. The CDR3 bases are TGTGCCAGCAGCGCCCGGGACAGGGGGCGAGTGAACACTGAAGCTTTCTTT. It codes for CASSARDRGRVNTEAFF.